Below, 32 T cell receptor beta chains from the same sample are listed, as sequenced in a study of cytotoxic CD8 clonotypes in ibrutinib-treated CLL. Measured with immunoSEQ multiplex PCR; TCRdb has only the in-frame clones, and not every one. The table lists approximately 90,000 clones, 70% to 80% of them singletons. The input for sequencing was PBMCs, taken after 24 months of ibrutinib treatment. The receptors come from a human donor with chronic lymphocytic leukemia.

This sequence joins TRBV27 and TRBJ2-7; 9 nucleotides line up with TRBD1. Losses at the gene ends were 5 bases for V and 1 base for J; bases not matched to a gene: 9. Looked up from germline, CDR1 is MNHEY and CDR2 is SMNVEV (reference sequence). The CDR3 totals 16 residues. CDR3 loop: CASSTSGTGRSYEQYF. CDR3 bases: TGTGCCAGCAGTACGTCCGGGACAGGGAGATCCTACGAGCAGTACTTC.

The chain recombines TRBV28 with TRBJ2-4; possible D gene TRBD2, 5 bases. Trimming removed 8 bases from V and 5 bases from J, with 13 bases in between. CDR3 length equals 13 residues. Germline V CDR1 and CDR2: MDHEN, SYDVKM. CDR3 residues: CASYSSHQNIQYF. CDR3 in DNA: TGTGCCAGCTACTCTAGCCACCAAAACATTCAGTACTTC.

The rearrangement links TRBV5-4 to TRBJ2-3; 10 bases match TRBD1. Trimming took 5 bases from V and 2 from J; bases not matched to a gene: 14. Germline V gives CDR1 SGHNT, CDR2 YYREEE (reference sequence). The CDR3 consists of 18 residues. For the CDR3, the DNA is TGTGCCAGCAGGCGGGACAGGGGACTCCGCCTTATCACAGATACGCAGTATTTT. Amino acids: CASRRDRGLRLITDTQYF.

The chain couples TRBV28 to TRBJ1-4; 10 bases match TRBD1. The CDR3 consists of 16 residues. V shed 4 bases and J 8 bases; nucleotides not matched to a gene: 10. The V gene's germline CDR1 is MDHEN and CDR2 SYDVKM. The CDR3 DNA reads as TGTGCCAGCAGTTCCCCAGGGGGACAGGGGAACGAAAAACTGTTTTTT. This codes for CASSSPGGQGNEKLFF. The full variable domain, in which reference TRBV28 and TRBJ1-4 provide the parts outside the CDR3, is DVKVTQSSRYLVKRTGEKVFLECVQDMDHENMFWYRQDPGLGLRLIYFSYDVKMKEKGDIPEGYSVSREKKERFSLILESASTNQTSMYLCASSSPGGQGNEKLFFGSGTQLSVL.

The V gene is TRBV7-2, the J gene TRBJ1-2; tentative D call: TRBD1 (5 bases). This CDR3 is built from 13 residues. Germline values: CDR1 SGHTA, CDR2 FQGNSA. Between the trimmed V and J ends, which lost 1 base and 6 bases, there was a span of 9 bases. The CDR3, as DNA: TGTGCCAGCAGCTTAGGACAGCGCGATGGCTACACCTTC. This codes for CASSLGQRDGYTF.

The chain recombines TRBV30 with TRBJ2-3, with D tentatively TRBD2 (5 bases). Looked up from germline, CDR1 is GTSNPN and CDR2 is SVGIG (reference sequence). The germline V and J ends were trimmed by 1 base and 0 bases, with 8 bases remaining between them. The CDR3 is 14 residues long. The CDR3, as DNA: TGTGCCTGGAGTGGTCGAGGGAGCACAGATACGCAGTATTTT. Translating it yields CAWSGRGSTDTQYF.

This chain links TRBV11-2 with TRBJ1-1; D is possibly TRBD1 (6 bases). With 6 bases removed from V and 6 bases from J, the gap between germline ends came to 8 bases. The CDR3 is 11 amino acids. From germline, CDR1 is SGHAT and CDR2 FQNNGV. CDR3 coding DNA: TGTGCCAGCAGTTGGACAGCTGAAGCTTTCTTT. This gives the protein CASSWTAEAFF.

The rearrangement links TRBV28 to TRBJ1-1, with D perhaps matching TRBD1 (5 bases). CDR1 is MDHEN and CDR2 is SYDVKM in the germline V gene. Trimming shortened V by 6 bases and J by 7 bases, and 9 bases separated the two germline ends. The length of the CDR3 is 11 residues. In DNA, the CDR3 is TGTGCCAGCAGCCGACAGCTTGAAGCTTTCTTT. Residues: CASSRQLEAFF.

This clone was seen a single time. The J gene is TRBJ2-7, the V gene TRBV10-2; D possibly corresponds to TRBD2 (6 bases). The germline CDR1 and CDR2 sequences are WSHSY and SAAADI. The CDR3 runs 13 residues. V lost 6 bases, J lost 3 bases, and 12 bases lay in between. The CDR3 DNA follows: TGCGCCAGCAGACTAGCAGGGCACTACGAGCAGTACTTC. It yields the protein CASRLAGHYEQYF.

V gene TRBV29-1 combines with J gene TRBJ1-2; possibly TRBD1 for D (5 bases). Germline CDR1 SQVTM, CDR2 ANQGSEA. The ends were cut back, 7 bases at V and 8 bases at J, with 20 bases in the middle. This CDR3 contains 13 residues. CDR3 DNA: TGCAGCGACCACTCCGGGACGTTAAAGGGCTACACCTTC. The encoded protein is CSDHSGTLKGYTF.

The CDR3 DNA reads as TGCGCCAGCAGCCACCTACTAGCGGGAGTAAGTAATGAGCAGTTCTTC. Its translation is CASSHLLAGVSNEQFF. The rearrangement uses TRBV4-1 and TRBJ2-1; TRBD2 matches at 11 bases. With 3 bases clipped from V and 7 bases from J, the junction kept 8 bases outside the gene matches. CDR3 length equals 16 residues. Germline CDR1 is MGHRA and CDR2 is YSYEKL.

CDR3 sequence (DNA): TGCGCCAGCAGCCGGGGAGGGACAGGGGAAACCGGGGAGCTGTTTTTT. Protein: CASSRGGTGETGELFF. The rearrangement joins TRBV5-1 to TRBJ2-2; the match to TRBD1 covers 10 bases. The CDR3 extends over 16 amino acids. Germline V gene data show CDR1 as SGHRS and CDR2 as YFSETQ. V gave up 4 bases and J gave up 5 bases; unmatched junction bases: 8.

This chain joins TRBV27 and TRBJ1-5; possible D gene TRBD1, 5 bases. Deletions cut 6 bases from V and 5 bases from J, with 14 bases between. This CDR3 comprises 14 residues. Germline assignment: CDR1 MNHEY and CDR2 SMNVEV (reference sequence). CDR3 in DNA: TGTGCCAGCAGCGACCCAGGGTACGATCAGCCCCAGCATTTT. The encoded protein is CASSDPGYDQPQHF.

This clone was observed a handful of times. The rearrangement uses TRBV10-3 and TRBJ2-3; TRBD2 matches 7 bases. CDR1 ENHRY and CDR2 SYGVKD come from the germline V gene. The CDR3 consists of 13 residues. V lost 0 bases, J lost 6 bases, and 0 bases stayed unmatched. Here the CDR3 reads CAISESRGDTQYF. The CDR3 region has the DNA TGTGCCATCAGTGAGTCGCGGGGGGATACGCAGTATTTT.

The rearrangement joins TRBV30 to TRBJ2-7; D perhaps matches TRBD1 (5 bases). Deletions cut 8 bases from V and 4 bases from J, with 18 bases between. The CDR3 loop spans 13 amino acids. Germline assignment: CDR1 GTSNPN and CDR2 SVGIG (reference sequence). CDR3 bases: TGTGCCGGACACAACGCACCCCTTTACGAGCAGTACTTC. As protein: CAGHNAPLYEQYF.

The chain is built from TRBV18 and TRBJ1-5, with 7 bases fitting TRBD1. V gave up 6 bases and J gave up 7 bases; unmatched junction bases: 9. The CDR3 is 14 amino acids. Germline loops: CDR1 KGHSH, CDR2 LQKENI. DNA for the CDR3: TGTGCCAGCTCGAGACAGGGTGCTGGGCAGCCCCAGCATTTT. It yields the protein CASSRQGAGQPQHF.

CDR3 loop: CASSQRNEQYF. In nucleotides, the CDR3 is TGTGCCAGCAGCCAGCGGAACGAGCAGTACTTC. This rearrangement joins TRBV14 to TRBJ2-7, with no clear D. CDR3 length equals 11 residues. Per the germline V gene, CDR1 is SGHDN and CDR2 is FVKESK. V was shortened by 3 bases and J by 5 bases, with 5 bases between the two germline ends. The entire variable domain, with the rest obtained from reference TRBV14 and TRBJ2-7, is as follows: EAGVTQFPSHSVIEKGQTVTLRCDPISGHDNLYWYRRVMGKEIKFLLHFVKESKQDESGMPNNRFLAERTGGTYSTLKVQPAELEDSGVYFCASSQRNEQYFGPGTRLTVT.

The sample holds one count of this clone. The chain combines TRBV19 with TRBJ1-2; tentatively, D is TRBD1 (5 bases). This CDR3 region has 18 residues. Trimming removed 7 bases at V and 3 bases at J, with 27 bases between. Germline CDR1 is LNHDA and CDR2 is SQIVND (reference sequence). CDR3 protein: CASIIQFPRDGRYYGYTF. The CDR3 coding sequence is TGTGCCAGTATTATCCAATTTCCGCGGGACGGCCGCTACTATGGCTACACCTTC.

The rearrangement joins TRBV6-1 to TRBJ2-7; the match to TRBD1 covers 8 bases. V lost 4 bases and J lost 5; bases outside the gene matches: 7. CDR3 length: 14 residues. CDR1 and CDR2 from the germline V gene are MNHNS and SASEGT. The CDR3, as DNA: TGTGCCAGCAGTGCAGGACAGGGTGGTGACGAGCAGTACTTC. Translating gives CASSAGQGGDEQYF.

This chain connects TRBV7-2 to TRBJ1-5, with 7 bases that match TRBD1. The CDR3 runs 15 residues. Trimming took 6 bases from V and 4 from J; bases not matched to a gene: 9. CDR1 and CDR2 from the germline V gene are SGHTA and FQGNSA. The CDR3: CASSKGAGRNQPQHF. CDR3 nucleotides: TGTGCCAGCAGTAAGGGGGCGGGTCGGAATCAGCCCCAGCATTTT.

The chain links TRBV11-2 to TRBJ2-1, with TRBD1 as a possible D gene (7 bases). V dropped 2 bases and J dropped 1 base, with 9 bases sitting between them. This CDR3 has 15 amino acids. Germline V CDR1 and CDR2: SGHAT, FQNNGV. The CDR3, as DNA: TGTGCCAGCAGCTTACAGGGGGGTTCCTACAATGAGCAGTTCTTC. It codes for CASSLQGGSYNEQFF.

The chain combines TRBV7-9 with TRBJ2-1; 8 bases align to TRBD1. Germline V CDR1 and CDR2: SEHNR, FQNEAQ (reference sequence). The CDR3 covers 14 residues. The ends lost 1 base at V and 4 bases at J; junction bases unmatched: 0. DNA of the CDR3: TGTGCCAGCAGCTTAGGACAGGGGTACAATGAGCAGTTCTTC. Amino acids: CASSLGQGYNEQFF.

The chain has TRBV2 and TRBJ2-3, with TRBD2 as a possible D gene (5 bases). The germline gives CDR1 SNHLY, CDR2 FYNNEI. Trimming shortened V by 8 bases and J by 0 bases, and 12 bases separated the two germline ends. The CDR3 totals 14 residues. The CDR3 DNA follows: TGTGCCAGCCGACGGACTCGAAGCACAGATACGCAGTATTTT. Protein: CASRRTRSTDTQYF.

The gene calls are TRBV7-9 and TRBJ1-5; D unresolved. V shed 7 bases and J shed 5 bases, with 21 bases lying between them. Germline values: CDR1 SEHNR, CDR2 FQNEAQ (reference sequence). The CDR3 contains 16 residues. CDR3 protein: CASTRGEVSIDQPQHF. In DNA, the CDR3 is TGTGCCAGCACCCGGGGAGAAGTCTCTATTGATCAGCCCCAGCATTTT.

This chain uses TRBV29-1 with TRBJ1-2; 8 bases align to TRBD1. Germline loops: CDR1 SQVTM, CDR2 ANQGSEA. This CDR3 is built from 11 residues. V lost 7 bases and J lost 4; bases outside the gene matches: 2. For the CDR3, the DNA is TGCAGCGGCACAGGGGGCTATGGCTACACCTTC. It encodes CSGTGGYGYTF.

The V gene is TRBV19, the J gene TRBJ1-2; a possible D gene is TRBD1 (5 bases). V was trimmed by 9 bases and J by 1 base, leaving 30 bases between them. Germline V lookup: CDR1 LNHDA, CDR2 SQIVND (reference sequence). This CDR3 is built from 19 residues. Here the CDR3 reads CASQASMVGNRRDNYGYTF. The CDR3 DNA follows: TGTGCCAGCCAGGCCTCAATGGTTGGAAACAGGCGCGATAACTATGGCTACACCTTC.

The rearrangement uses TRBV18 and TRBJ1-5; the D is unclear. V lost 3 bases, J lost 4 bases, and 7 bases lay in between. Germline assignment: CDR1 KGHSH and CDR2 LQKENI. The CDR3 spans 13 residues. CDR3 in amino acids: CASSPSGNQPQHF. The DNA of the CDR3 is TGTGCCAGCTCACCGAGCGGGAATCAGCCCCAGCATTTT. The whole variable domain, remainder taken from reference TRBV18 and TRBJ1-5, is NAGVMQNPRHLVRRRGQEARLRCSPMKGHSHVYWYRQLPEEGLKFMVYLQKENIIDESGMPKERFSAEFPKEGPSILRIQQVVRGDSAAYFCASSPSGNQPQHFGDGTRLSIL.

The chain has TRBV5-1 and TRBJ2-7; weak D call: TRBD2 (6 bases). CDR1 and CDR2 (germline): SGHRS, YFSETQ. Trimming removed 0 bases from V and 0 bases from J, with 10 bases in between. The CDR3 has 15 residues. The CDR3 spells CASSLGGTSSYEQYF. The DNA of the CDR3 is TGCGCCAGCAGCTTGGGCGGGACGAGCTCCTACGAGCAGTACTTC. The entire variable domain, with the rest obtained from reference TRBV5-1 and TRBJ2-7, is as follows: KAGVTQTPRYLIKTRGQQVTLSCSPISGHRSVSWYQQTPGQGLQFLFEYFSETQRNKGNFPGRFSGRQFSNSRSEMNVSTLELGDSALYLCASSLGGTSSYEQYFGPGTRLTVT.

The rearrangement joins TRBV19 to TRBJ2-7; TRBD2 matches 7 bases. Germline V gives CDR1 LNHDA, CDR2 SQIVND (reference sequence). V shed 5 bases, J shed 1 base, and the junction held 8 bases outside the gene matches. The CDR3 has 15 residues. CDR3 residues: CASSVGQRGSYEQYF. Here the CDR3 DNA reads TGTGCCAGTAGTGTTGGCCAGCGGGGTTCCTACGAGCAGTACTTC.

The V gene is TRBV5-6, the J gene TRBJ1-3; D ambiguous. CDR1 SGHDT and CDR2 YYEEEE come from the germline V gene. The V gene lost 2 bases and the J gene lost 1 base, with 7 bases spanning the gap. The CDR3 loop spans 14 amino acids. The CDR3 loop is CASSLEWSGNTIYF. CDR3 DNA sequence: TGTGCCAGCAGCTTAGAGTGGTCTGGAAACACCATATATTTT.

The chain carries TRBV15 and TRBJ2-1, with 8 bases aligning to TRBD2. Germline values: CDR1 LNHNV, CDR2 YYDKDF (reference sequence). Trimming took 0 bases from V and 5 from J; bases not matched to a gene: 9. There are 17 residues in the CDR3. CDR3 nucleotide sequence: TGTGCCACCAGCAGAGATCGGAGCGGGAGTGTTGACAATGAGCAGTTCTTC. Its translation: CATSRDRSGSVDNEQFF.

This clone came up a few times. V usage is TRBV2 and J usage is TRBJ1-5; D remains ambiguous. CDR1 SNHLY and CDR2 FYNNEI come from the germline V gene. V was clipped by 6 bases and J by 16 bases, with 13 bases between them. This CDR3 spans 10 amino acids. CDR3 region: CASRRTPKHF. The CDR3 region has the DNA TGTGCCAGCAGGCGGACTCCCAAACATTTT.